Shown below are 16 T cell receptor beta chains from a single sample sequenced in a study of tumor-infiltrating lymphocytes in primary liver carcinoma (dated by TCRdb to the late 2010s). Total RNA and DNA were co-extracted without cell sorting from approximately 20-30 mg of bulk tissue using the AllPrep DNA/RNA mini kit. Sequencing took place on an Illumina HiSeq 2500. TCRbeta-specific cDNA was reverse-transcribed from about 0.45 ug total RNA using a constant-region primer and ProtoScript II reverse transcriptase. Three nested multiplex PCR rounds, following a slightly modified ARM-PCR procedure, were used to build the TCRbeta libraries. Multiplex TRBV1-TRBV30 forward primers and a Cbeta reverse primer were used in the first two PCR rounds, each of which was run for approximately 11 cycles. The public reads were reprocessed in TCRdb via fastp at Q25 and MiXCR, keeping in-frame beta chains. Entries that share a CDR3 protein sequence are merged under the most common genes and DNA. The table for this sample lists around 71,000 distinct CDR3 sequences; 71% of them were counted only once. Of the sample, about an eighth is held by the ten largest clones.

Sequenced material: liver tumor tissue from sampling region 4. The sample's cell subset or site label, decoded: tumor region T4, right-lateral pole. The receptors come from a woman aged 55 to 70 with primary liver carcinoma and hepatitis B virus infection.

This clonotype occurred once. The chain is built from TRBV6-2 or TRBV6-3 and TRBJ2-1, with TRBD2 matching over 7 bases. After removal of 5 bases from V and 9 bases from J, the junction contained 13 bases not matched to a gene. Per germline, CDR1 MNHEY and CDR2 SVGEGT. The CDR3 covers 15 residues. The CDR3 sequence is CASSPTSVRAAEQFF. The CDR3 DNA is TGTGCCAGCAGTCCAACTAGCGTGAGAGCCGCTGAGCAGTTCTTC.

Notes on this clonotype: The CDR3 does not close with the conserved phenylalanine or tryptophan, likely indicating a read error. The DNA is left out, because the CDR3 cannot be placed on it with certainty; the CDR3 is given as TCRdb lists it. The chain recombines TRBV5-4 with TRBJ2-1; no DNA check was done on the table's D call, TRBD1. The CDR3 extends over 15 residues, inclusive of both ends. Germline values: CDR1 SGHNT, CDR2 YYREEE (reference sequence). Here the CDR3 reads CASSLEGAKWNELFS.

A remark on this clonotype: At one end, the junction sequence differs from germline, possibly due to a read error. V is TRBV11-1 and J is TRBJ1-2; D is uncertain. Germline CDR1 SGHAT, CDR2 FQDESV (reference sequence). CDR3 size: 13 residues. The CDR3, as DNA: TGTTCCAGCAGTATAAAAGGTCCCTACGGCTACACCTTC. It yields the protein CSSSIKGPYGYTF.

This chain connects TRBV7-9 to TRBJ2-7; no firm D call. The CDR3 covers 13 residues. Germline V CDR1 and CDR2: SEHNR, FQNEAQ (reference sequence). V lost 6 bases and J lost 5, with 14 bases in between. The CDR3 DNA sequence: TGTGCCAGCAGTTTAAGCCAAGCCCACGAGCAGTACTTC. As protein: CASSLSQAHEQYF.

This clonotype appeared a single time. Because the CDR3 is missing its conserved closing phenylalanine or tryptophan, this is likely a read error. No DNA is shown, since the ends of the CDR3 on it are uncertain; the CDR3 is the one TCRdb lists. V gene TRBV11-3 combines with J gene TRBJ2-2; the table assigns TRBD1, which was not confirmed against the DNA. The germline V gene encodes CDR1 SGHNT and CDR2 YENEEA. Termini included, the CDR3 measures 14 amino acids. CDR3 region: CASRGTRATGELLL.

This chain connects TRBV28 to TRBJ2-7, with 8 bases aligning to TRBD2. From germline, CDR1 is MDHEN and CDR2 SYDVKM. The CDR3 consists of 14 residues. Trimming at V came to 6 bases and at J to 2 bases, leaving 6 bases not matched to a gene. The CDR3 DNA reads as TGTGCCAGCAGACTTGGAGCGGGGGCCTACGAGCAGTACTTC. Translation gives CASRLGAGAYEQYF.

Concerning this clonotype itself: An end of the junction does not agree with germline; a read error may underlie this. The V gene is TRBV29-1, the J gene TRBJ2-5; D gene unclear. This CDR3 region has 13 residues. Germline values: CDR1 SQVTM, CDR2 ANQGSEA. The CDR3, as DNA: TGCATCGTTGGTAGTATCCAGCAAGAGACCCAATACTTC. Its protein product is CIVGSIQQETQYF. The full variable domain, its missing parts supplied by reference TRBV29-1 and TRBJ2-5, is SAVISQKPSRDICQRGTSLTIQCQVDSQVTMMFWYRQQPGQSLTLIATANQGSEATYESGFVIDKFPISRPNLTFSTLTVSNMSPEDSSIYLCIVGSIQQETQYFGPGTRLLVL.

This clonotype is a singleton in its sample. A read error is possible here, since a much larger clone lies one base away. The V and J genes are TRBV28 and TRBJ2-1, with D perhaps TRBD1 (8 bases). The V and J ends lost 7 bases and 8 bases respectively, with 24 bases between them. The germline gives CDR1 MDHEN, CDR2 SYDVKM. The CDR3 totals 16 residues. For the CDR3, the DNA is TGTGCCAGCACCGTTGCGGGGGCAGGGGGCCGAGATGAGCAGTTCTTC. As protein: CASTVAGAGGRDEQFF.

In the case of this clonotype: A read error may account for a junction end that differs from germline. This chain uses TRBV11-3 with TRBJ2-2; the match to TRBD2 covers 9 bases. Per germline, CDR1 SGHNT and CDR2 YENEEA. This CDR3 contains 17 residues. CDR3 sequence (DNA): TGTGCCAGCAGTTTAGGCAGGCTAGCGGGATACACCTGGGAGCTGTTTTTT. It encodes CASSLGRLAGYTWELFF.

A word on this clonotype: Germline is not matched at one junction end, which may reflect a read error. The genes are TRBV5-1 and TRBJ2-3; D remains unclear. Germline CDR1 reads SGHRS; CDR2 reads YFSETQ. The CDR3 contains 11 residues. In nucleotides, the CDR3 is TGCTCCAGCAGCTTGGCAGATACGCAGTATTTT. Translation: CSSSLADTQYF.

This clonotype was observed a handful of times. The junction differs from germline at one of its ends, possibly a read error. The CDR3 sequence is CASKAQGRENTEAFF. CDR3 bases: TGTGCTAGCAAGGCCCAAGGTAGGGAGAACACTGAAGCTTTCTTT. The gene calls are TRBV12-3 or TRBV12-4 and TRBJ1-1; D is undetermined. The CDR3 extends over 15 amino acids.

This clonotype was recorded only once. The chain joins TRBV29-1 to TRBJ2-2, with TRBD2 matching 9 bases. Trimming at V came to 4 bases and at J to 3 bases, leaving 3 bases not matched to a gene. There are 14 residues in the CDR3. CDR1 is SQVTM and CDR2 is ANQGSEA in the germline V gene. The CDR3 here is CSVVSGRHTGELFF. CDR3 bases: TGCAGCGTTGTGAGCGGGAGGCACACCGGGGAGCTGTTTTTT.

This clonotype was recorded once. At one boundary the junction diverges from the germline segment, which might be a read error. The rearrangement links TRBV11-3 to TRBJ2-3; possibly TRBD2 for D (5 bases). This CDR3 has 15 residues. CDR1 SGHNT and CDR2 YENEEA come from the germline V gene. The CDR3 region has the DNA TGTGCCAGGAGCTTAGTGCCAGGAGGTACAGATATGCAGTATTTT. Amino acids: CARSLVPGGTDMQYF.

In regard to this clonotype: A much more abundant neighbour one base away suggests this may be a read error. As DNA, the CDR3 is TGTACCAGCAGCCCCCAGACGGGGTTTAGGTCTTTCTTT. Protein: CTSSPQTGFRSFF. The rearrangement uses TRBV7-9 and TRBJ1-1; D is undetermined. Per the germline V gene, CDR1 is SEHNR and CDR2 is FQNEAQ (reference sequence). CDR3 length: 13 amino acids.

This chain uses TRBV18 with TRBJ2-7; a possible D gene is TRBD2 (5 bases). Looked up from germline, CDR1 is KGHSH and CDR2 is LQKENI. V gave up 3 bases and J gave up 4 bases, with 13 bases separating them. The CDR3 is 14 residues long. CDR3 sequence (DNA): TGTGCCAGCTCACCCGGACGGGGAAAGTACGAGCAGTACTTC. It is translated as CASSPGRGKYEQYF.

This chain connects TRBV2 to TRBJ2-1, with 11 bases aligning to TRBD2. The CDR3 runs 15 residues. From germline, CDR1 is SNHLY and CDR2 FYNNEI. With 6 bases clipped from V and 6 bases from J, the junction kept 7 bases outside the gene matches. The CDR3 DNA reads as TGTGCCAGCAGGGACCTAGCGGGAGGAGGCAATGAGCAGTTCTTC. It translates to CASRDLAGGGNEQFF.